One sample yielded the 29 T cell receptor beta chains listed below, sequenced in a study of human T cells and chemical hapten exposure. Time point noted: healthy volunteer bleed at 2 weeks. Total RNA was isolated from whole blood that had not been fractionated. TCRdb re-called the RACE reads with MiXCR, one entry per CDR3 protein. The profile shows 35,000 to 50,000 distinct CDR3 sequences, 3.5% to 4.5% of them singletons. Sequencing input: whole blood. The receptors originated from a female donor in good health. Some clones in this sample may be carry-over from other donors' samples.

This clonotype has ten or more counts. This chain links TRBV7-9 with TRBJ2-7; D is perhaps TRBD1 or TRBD2 (5 bases each). The germline V gene has CDR1 SEHNR and CDR2 FQNEAQ (reference sequence). There are 11 residues in the CDR3. The ends were cut back, 10 bases at V and 4 bases at J, with 11 bases in the middle. CDR3 in DNA: TGTGCCATTACGAGGGGTTACGAGCAGTACTTC. It codes for CAITRGYEQYF.

Concerning this clonotype: This clone may be a read error of a much larger clone one base away. V and J are TRBV6-2 or TRBV6-3 and TRBJ1-1; D remains ambiguous. CDR1 is MNHEY, CDR2 SVGEGT, per germline. The length of the CDR3 is 11 residues. The V end lost 4 bases, the J end lost 6 bases, and 6 bases lay between the germline ends. The CDR3, as DNA: TGTGCCAGCAGTTTTTACGCTGAAGCTTTCTTT. It is translated as CASSFYAEAFF.

The table lists this clonotype with many counts. The CDR3 sequence is CATSAPPDRGYGYTF. CDR3 sequence (DNA): TGTGCCACCAGTGCTCCCCCGGACAGGGGCTATGGCTACACCTTC. The rearrangement links TRBV24-1 to TRBJ1-2; the match to TRBD1 covers 9 bases. The germline V gene encodes CDR1 KGHDR and CDR2 SFDVKD. V lost 5 bases, J lost 4 bases, and 7 bases stayed unmatched. The CDR3 has 15 amino acids.

This clonotype appeared many times. CDR3 loop: CASSSGDDYTF. As DNA, the CDR3 is TGTGCCAGCAGTTCAGGGGACGACTACACCTTC. The chain links TRBV6-5 to TRBJ1-2, with D possibly TRBD1 on 6 matching bases. CDR3 length equals 11 residues. V dropped 4 bases and J dropped 10 bases, with 10 bases sitting between them. CDR1 is MNHEY and CDR2 is SVGAGI in the germline V gene.

There are many counts of this clonotype. One end of the junction fails to match germline, which may point to a read error. This sequence joins TRBV11-3 and TRBJ2-3; no firm D call. Germline CDR1 SGHNT, CDR2 YENEEA. The CDR3 is made up of 12 amino acids. Here the CDR3 DNA reads TGTGCCAGCAGCGTAGACCCCTATACGCAGTATTTT. Encoded protein: CASSVDPYTQYF.

There are many counts of this clonotype. This sequence joins TRBV12-3 or TRBV12-4 and TRBJ1-6; D is perhaps TRBD1 (6 bases). This CDR3 spans 14 amino acids. The germline V and J ends were trimmed by 5 bases and 5 bases, with 10 bases remaining between them. CDR3 amino acids: CASSHRVNNSPLHF. For the CDR3, the DNA is TGTGCCAGCAGTCACAGGGTTAATAATTCACCCCTCCACTTT.

This clonotype was picked up many times. The rearrangement uses TRBV24-1 and TRBJ2-3; TRBD1 agrees at 7 bases. The CDR3 runs 16 residues. Germline V CDR1 and CDR2: KGHDR, SFDVKD. J lost 3 bases, V lost 2 bases, and 7 bases had no gene match. The CDR3 DNA sequence: TGTGCCACCAGTGATTCGAACAGGGGTCGGACAGATACGCAGTATTTT. The encoded protein is CATSDSNRGRTDTQYF.

Many counts were recorded for this clonotype. This chain connects TRBV6-6 to TRBJ1-5, with TRBD1 as a possible D gene (5 bases). The V end lost 2 bases, the J end lost 7 bases, and 12 bases lay between the germline ends. This CDR3 region has 14 residues. Germline CDR1 reads MNHNY; CDR2 reads SVGAGI (reference sequence). In nucleotides, the CDR3 is TGTGCCAGCAGTTACGGAGGGGTGAACCAGCCCCAGCATTTT. Protein product: CASSYGGVNQPQHF.

This clonotype has a count of ten or more. The rearrangement links TRBV30 to TRBJ1-1, with a tentative D call TRBD1 (6 bases). The CDR3 contains 14 residues. CDR1 GTSNPN and CDR2 SVGIG come from the germline V gene (reference sequence). The V end was cut by 3 bases, the J end by 3 bases, with 14 bases between. The CDR3 DNA sequence: TGTGCCTGGAGCCCAGGGGCTGGGTACACTGAAGCTTTCTTT. This codes for CAWSPGAGYTEAFF. Full variable domain (rest looked up from reference TRBV30 and TRBJ1-1): SQTIHQWPATLVQPVGSPLSLECTVEGTSNPNLYWYRQAAGRGLQLLFYSVGIGQISSEVPQNLSASRPQDRQFILSSKKLLLSDSGFYLCAWSPGAGYTEAFFGQGTRLTVV.

The sample holds many counts of this clonotype. The chain joins TRBV20-1 to TRBJ1-2, with 7 bases aligning to TRBD1. With 0 bases clipped from V and 4 bases from J, the junction kept 14 bases outside the gene matches. Germline loops: CDR1 DFQATT, CDR2 SNEGSKA (reference sequence). CDR3 length equals 17 residues. Written as DNA, the CDR3 is TGCAGTGCTAGAGATGGGAGACTTCAGGGGGAAGGCTATGGCTACACCTTC. It specifies CSARDGRLQGEGYGYTF.

This clonotype occurred many times. The J gene is TRBJ1-1, the V gene TRBV3-1, with a possible D match to TRBD1 (6 bases). The CDR3 totals 12 residues. V shed 5 bases and J shed 7 bases, with 11 bases lying between them. The germline CDR1 and CDR2 sequences are LGHDT and YNNKEL (reference sequence). The CDR3 spells CASSTRTVEAFF. The DNA for the CDR3 is TGTGCCAGCAGCACTCGGACAGTTGAAGCTTTCTTT.

This clonotype has ten or more counts. This chain's CDR3 is CASSTSRGARNTEAFF. The CDR3, as DNA: TGTGCCAGCAGCACAAGCCGGGGAGCGAGGAACACTGAAGCTTTCTTT. The chain recombines TRBV6-5 with TRBJ1-1; D remains unclear. V dropped 6 bases and J dropped 1 base, with 18 bases sitting between them. Looked up from germline, CDR1 is MNHEY and CDR2 is SVGAGI. This CDR3 contains 16 residues.

This clonotype has at least ten counts. The chain is built from TRBV27 and TRBJ1-1; D not certain. The CDR3 has 13 amino acids. Germline CDR1 MNHEY, CDR2 SMNVEV (reference sequence). The V end was cut by 6 bases, the J end by 0 bases, with 8 bases between. The CDR3 loop reads CASRNPLNTEAFF. Here the CDR3 DNA reads TGTGCCAGCAGAAACCCTCTGAACACTGAAGCTTTCTTT.

A word on this clonotype: An end of the junction does not agree with germline; a read error may underlie this. The chain combines TRBV7-3 with TRBJ2-1; D remains ambiguous. From germline, CDR1 is SGHTA and CDR2 FQGTGA. The CDR3 totals 13 residues. The CDR3 region has the DNA TGTGCCAGCAGCTTATCATCCTTCAATGAGCAGTTCTTC. This translates into CASSLSSFNEQFF.

This clonotype has at least ten counts. V usage is TRBV12-3 or TRBV12-4 and J usage is TRBJ2-7; D unclear. CDR3 length: 12 residues. The V and J ends lost 2 bases and 4 bases respectively, with 6 bases between them. CDR3 nucleotides: TGTGCCAGCAGTTTATGGAATTACGAGCAGTACTTC. It encodes CASSLWNYEQYF.

Many counts were recorded for this clonotype. This CDR3 is CASSPAWSGGQGYEQYF. DNA of the CDR3: TGTGCCAGCAGCCCTGCCTGGTCTGGCGGACAGGGGTACGAGCAGTACTTC. This chain links TRBV9 with TRBJ2-7, with 9 bases aligning to TRBD1. CDR3 size: 17 residues. With 4 bases clipped from V and 4 bases from J, the junction kept 15 bases outside the gene matches. CDR1 SGDLS and CDR2 YYNGEE come from the germline V gene.

This clonotype was found many times. The chain uses TRBV7-8 and TRBJ1-5, with TRBD1 matching 7 bases. The germline V gene encodes CDR1 SGHVS and CDR2 FQNEAQ. J was trimmed by 7 bases and V by 2 bases; bases with no gene match: 8. The length of the CDR3 is 15 residues. The CDR3 here is CASSLTTGLEQPQHF. CDR3 bases: TGTGCCAGCAGCTTAACGACAGGGCTCGAGCAGCCCCAGCATTTT.

This clonotype was observed at least ten times. The chain recombines TRBV10-3 with TRBJ1-2; TRBD1 is a possible D gene (5 bases). This CDR3 region has 12 residues. Germline CDR1 reads ENHRY; CDR2 reads SYGVKD. V lost 5 bases and J lost 7, with 11 bases in between. As DNA, the CDR3 is TGTGCCATCAGTAGTCAGGGCTCTGGCTACACCTTC. It codes for CAISSQGSGYTF.

This clonotype came up many times. The gene calls are TRBV10-3 and TRBJ2-3, with D perhaps matching TRBD1 or TRBD2 (5 bases each). The CDR3 has 16 amino acids. CDR1 ENHRY and CDR2 SYGVKD come from the germline V gene. V was clipped by 3 bases and J by 1 base, with 14 bases between them. The CDR3: CAISDLQVEGTDTQYF. CDR3 bases: TGTGCCATCAGTGACCTACAGGTGGAGGGCACAGATACGCAGTATTTT.

This clonotype was counted at least ten times. J is TRBJ1-1 and V is TRBV29-1, with D perhaps TRBD1 (5 bases). V lost 4 bases and J 4 bases, leaving 13 bases between the germline ends. Germline V lookup: CDR1 SQVTM, CDR2 ANQGSEA. The CDR3 length is 13 residues. The CDR3 loop is CSVGGSGGTEAFF. The CDR3 DNA reads as TGCAGCGTTGGCGGTTCGGGGGGCACTGAAGCTTTCTTT.

This clonotype was seen at least ten times. V usage is TRBV7-9 and J usage is TRBJ1-2; unclear D gene. Germline CDR1 and CDR2: SEHNR and FQNEAQ (reference sequence). V was pared by 7 bases and J by 8 bases, with 17 bases between. CDR3 size: 13 residues. The CDR3 nucleotides read TGTGCCAGCATCATAACGGGGAACGAGGGCTACACCTTC. Protein sequence: CASIITGNEGYTF.

This clonotype has just a few counts. The rearrangement links TRBV12-3 or TRBV12-4 to TRBJ1-5; D is undetermined. Trimming stripped 3 bases from V and 1 base from J, with 10 bases between. The CDR3 extends over 15 amino acids. For the CDR3, the DNA is TGTGCCAGCAGTTTTTGGGGTCCGAGCAATCAGCCCCAGCATTTT. It specifies CASSFWGPSNQPQHF.

This clonotype appeared many times. The V gene is TRBV5-4, the J gene TRBJ2-3, with TRBD2 matching 9 bases. Germline V gene sequence: CDR1 SGHNT, CDR2 YYREEE (reference sequence). V dropped 2 bases and J dropped 1; count of bases not matched to a gene: 5. The CDR3 has 16 amino acids. CDR3 protein: CASSLYSGGGTDTQYF. The DNA of the CDR3 is TGTGCCAGCAGCTTATATAGCGGGGGAGGCACAGATACGCAGTATTTT.

This clonotype has a count of ten or more. The rearrangement links TRBV6-2 or TRBV6-3 to TRBJ2-7; 10 positions match TRBD2. In germline, CDR1 is MNHEY, CDR2 SVGEGT. The CDR3 loop spans 16 amino acids. V trimming: 2 bases; J trimming: 5 bases; junction bases outside the gene matches: 9. CDR3 region: CASSYQPTSGADEQYF. The CDR3 region has the DNA TGTGCCAGCAGTTACCAGCCTACTAGCGGGGCGGACGAGCAGTACTTC.

This clonotype was picked up many times. The rearrangement links TRBV29-1 to TRBJ2-5, with D perhaps matching TRBD2 (5 bases). CDR3 length equals 12 residues. Trimming removed 7 bases from V and 5 bases from J, with 14 bases in between. Germline V gene sequence: CDR1 SQVTM, CDR2 ANQGSEA. CDR3 DNA sequence: TGCAGCGCCCTAGCCCCCGCGGAGACCCAGTACTTC. The encoded protein is CSALAPAETQYF.

This clonotype turned up a few times. The rearrangement links TRBV28 to TRBJ1-1; TRBD1 might be the D (5 bases). The germline V gene encodes CDR1 MDHEN and CDR2 SYDVKM. This CDR3 contains 17 residues. The V and J ends lost 3 bases and 1 base respectively, with 18 bases between them. CDR3 sequence reads: CASSFLFWGNPNTEAFF. The CDR3 region has the DNA TGTGCCAGCAGTTTTCTTTTTTGGGGGAATCCGAACACTGAAGCTTTCTTT.

This clonotype has a count of ten or more. The genes are TRBV5-1 and TRBJ1-1, with a tentative D call TRBD1 (5 bases). This CDR3 is built from 17 residues. V was pared by 0 bases and J by 4 bases, with 19 bases between. In germline, CDR1 is SGHRS, CDR2 YFSETQ. Here the CDR3 DNA reads TGCGCCAGCAGCTTGGCCATGAGACAGCAACCAACCACTGAAGCTTTCTTT. Translating it yields CASSLAMRQQPTTEAFF.

There are many counts of this clonotype. V and J are TRBV2 and TRBJ1-2; no definite D call. Germline-derived CDR1 and CDR2 are SNHLY and FYNNEI. The CDR3 runs to 14 residues. Trimming took off 6 bases at V and 4 bases at J, with 15 bases between the two ends. CDR3 region: CASSVEQLTYGYTF. The CDR3 DNA follows: TGTGCCAGCAGCGTCGAACAGCTCACCTATGGCTACACCTTC. Full variable domain (rest looked up from reference TRBV2 and TRBJ1-2): EPEVTQTPSHQVTQMGQEVILRCVPISNHLYFYWYRQILGQKVEFLVSFYNNEISEKSEIFDDQFSVERPDGSNFTLKIRSTKLEDSAMYFCASSVEQLTYGYTFGSGTRLTVV.

This clonotype was counted at least ten times. CDR3 DNA: TGTGCCAGCAGCGAATCCCACCCGGGCACAGATACGCAGTATTTT. It codes for CASSESHPGTDTQYF. This chain connects TRBV6-2 or TRBV6-3 to TRBJ2-3; D remains ambiguous. Trimming left V 6 bases short and J 1 base short, with 14 bases between. The CDR3 contains 15 residues. Germline CDR1 reads MNHEY; CDR2 reads SVGEGT.